Sequencing of this TCR beta chain was carried out in a study of patients and donors after allogeneic stem cell transplantation. CDR1 MNHEY and CDR2 SMNVEV come from the germline V gene (reference sequence). The CDR3 has 15 residues. V lost 3 bases and J lost 6, with 15 bases in between. TCRdb re-called the RT-PCR reads with MiXCR, one entry per CDR3 protein. Of hundreds of thousands of distinct CDR3 sequences in the sample, 16% were seen once. This clonotype was counted many times. The source of this sequence is a human donor who was either an allogeneic HSCT recipient or a stem cell or donor lymphocyte infusion donor (not recorded which). It is not recorded whose cells these are; they may come from a transplant donor. Sequencing used blood, either unsorted or a sorted T cell fraction (not recorded which). The chain combines TRBV27 with TRBJ2-1; D could derive from TRBD1 or TRBD2 (5 bases each). The CDR3 spells CASSLSGTTGNEQFF. CDR3 DNA: TGTGCCAGCAGTTTGTCCGGGACCACAGGCAATGAGCAGTTCTTC.